This passage covers 18 T cell receptor beta chains from one sample sequenced in a study of blood T cell repertoires in COVID-19. Sequencing was performed with immunoSEQ multiplex PCR; in TCRdb, only in-frame clones are kept and a portion is missing. The table includes almost 250,000 clones, around 85% detected once. Specimen: PBMCs or T cells enriched from blood (not recorded which). All receptors come from a woman in her 50s with acute COVID-19.

The chain recombines TRBV18 with TRBJ2-1; D is possibly TRBD1 (6 bases). The V end lost 3 bases, the J end lost 4 bases, and 19 bases lay between the germline ends. Per the germline V gene, CDR1 is KGHSH and CDR2 is LQKENI. This CDR3 region has 17 residues. The CDR3 region is CASSPNSVQGIYNEQFF. Written as DNA, the CDR3 is TGTGCCAGCTCACCGAACAGCGTACAGGGAATATACAATGAGCAGTTCTTC.

This clone was picked up a small number of times. The rearrangement links TRBV5-4 to TRBJ1-3; 7 positions agree with TRBD1. The junction had 10 bases not matched to a gene; V was cut back by 4 bases and J by 0 bases. The CDR3 spans 17 residues. Germline CDR1 is SGHNT and CDR2 is YYREEE (reference sequence). In DNA form, the CDR3 reads TGTGCCAGCAGCCCCTCTCCGGGACAGAGCTCTGGAAACACCATATATTTT. This gives the protein CASSPSPGQSSGNTIYF.

This chain uses TRBV19 with TRBJ2-7; no clear D gene. CDR1 LNHDA and CDR2 SQIVND come from the germline V gene (reference sequence). Trimming pared 3 bases from V and 6 bases from J, leaving 15 bases between. The CDR3 runs to 14 residues. The CDR3 loop reads CASSISQAWSEQYF. CDR3 coding DNA: TGTGCCAGTAGTATCTCCCAAGCTTGGTCCGAGCAGTACTTC.

The chain carries TRBV11-2 and TRBJ2-7, with TRBD1 identical over 9 bases. This CDR3 region has 15 residues. CDR1 is SGHAT and CDR2 is FQNNGV in the germline V gene. The V segment lost 6 bases and the J segment 5 bases; nucleotides outside the gene matches: 11. This chain's CDR3 is CASSGTGTGYHEQYF. The CDR3 DNA reads TGTGCCAGCAGTGGAACCGGGACAGGGTACCACGAGCAGTACTTC.

This clone was seen more than once but under ten times. In nucleotides, the CDR3 is TGTGCCAGCAGCAACTCAGGGGAGGGTCAGCCCCAGCATTTT. It is translated as CASSNSGEGQPQHF. This chain uses TRBV13 with TRBJ1-5; D might be TRBD1 (6 bases). Germline assignment: CDR1 PRHDT and CDR2 FYEKMQ (reference sequence). V gave up 5 bases and J gave up 6 bases, with 14 bases separating them. The CDR3 is 14 amino acids.

The chain uses TRBV30 and TRBJ1-2, with 10 positions matching TRBD1. The CDR3 contains 14 residues. With 6 bases clipped from V and 6 bases from J, the junction kept 10 bases outside the gene matches. Per the germline V gene, CDR1 is GTSNPN and CDR2 is SVGIG (reference sequence). Written as DNA, the CDR3 is TGTGCCTGCCGACGGACAGGGGGAGGTAATGGCTACACCTTC. This codes for CACRRTGGGNGYTF. Looking up the rest from reference TRBV30 and TRBJ1-2 gives the full variable domain: SQTIHQWPATLVQPVGSPLSLECTVEGTSNPNLYWYRQAAGRGLQLLFYSVGIGQISSEVPQNLSASRPQDRQFILSSKKLLLSDSGFYLCACRRTGGGNGYTFGSGTRLTVV.

A remark on this clone: Other DNA sequences in this specimen translate into the identical CDR3. The gene calls are TRBV11-3 and TRBJ2-3; D gene ambiguous. The CDR3 runs 16 residues. V was pared by 4 bases and J by 2 bases, with 16 bases between. Germline assignment: CDR1 SGHNT and CDR2 YENEEA. CDR3 protein: CASSSGTSGSTDTQYF. In DNA form, the CDR3 reads TGTGCCAGCAGCTCGGGTACCTCGGGTTCCACAGATACGCAGTATTTT.

This clone has just a few counts. This chain connects TRBV7-2 to TRBJ2-3; D not certain. V shed 1 base and J shed 7 bases, with 12 bases lying between them. This CDR3 is 14 amino acids long. Germline CDR1 reads SGHTA; CDR2 reads FQGNSA. In DNA, the CDR3 is TGTGCCAGCAGCTTAGAACAGATTTTGAATACGCAGTATTTT. Amino acid sequence: CASSLEQILNTQYF.

This clone is a singleton in its sample. The DNA of the CDR3 is TGTGCCAGCAGCTTAGTGGTCGCTGGGGCAGGAAACATTCAGTACTTC. Its protein product is CASSLVVAGAGNIQYF. V usage is TRBV7-2 and J usage is TRBJ2-4; weak D call: TRBD1 (5 bases). V was trimmed by 1 base and J by 6 bases, leaving 16 bases between them. CDR1 is SGHTA and CDR2 is FQGNSA in the germline V gene. The CDR3 is 16 amino acids. Looking up the rest from reference TRBV7-2 and TRBJ2-4 gives the full variable domain: GAGVSQSPSNKVTEKGKDVELRCDPISGHTALYWYRQSLGQGLEFLIYFQGNSAPDKSGLPSDRFSAERTGGSVSTLTIQRTQQEDSAVYLCASSLVVAGAGNIQYFGAGTRLSVL.

The rearrangement joins TRBV7-2 to TRBJ1-4; possible D gene TRBD1, 5 bases. Germline-derived CDR1 and CDR2 are SGHTA and FQGNSA. Trimming removed 5 bases at V and 8 bases at J, with 21 bases between. The CDR3 consists of 16 residues. CDR3 sequence reads: CASSVLISQGHEKLFF. DNA of the CDR3: TGTGCCAGCAGCGTACTTATTTCTCAGGGTCACGAAAAACTGTTTTTT.

Details on this clone: A junction end diverges from the germline sequence, so it may reflect a read error. The rearrangement uses TRBV7-2 and TRBJ2-7, with 10 bases fitting TRBD2. This CDR3 is built from 15 residues. CDR1 is SGHTA, CDR2 FQGNSA, per germline. CDR3 loop: CASSLVPETSGPRDF. In DNA form, the CDR3 reads TGTGCCAGCAGCTTAGTCCCCGAGACTAGCGGGCCCCGGGACTTC.

The chain has TRBV12-3 or TRBV12-4 and TRBJ1-1; weak D call: TRBD1 (6 bases). The V gene lost 5 bases and the J gene lost 4 bases, with 11 bases spanning the gap. This CDR3 is 13 amino acids long. The CDR3 sequence is CASSLFRGTEAFF. The CDR3 nucleotides read TGTGCCAGCAGTCTTTTCAGGGGCACTGAAGCTTTCTTT.

The rearrangement joins TRBV19 to TRBJ1-3; 7 positions match TRBD1. V shed 5 bases and J 0 bases; nucleotides not matched to a gene: 7. The CDR3 extends over 16 amino acids. The germline gives CDR1 LNHDA, CDR2 SQIVND (reference sequence). The CDR3 reads CASSSPGQTSGNTIYF. CDR3 nucleotide sequence: TGTGCCAGTAGTTCTCCGGGACAGACCTCTGGAAACACCATATATTTT.

The rearrangement links TRBV19 to TRBJ2-3, with D maybe TRBD2 (5 bases). CDR3 length: 14 residues. V was pared by 4 bases and J by 9 bases, with 17 bases between. Germline V gene sequence: CDR1 LNHDA, CDR2 SQIVND (reference sequence). The CDR3 here is CASSTTGSVSTQYF. In nucleotides, the CDR3 is TGTGCCAGTAGTACTACGGGGTCGGTTTCGACGCAGTATTTT.

This sequence joins TRBV6-5 and TRBJ1-2, with a possible D match to TRBD1 (5 bases). The ends were cut back, 6 bases at V and 6 bases at J, with 17 bases in the middle. Germline V lookup: CDR1 MNHEY, CDR2 SVGAGI. This CDR3 has 14 amino acids. The CDR3 is CASRVQWGVDGYTF. The CDR3 nucleotides read TGTGCCAGCAGGGTTCAGTGGGGGGTGGATGGCTACACCTTC.

This chain uses TRBV10-3 with TRBJ2-1; 9 nucleotides agree with TRBD2. CDR3 length: 15 residues. V gave up 3 bases and J gave up 3 bases; unmatched junction bases: 3. The V gene's germline CDR1 is ENHRY and CDR2 SYGVKD. DNA for the CDR3: TGTGCCATCAGTGATGGTAGCGGGGGCTACAATGAGCAGTTCTTC. Translated: CAISDGSGGYNEQFF.

The rearrangement joins TRBV30 to TRBJ1-5; D may be TRBD1 (6 bases). The V and J ends lost 2 bases and 0 bases respectively, with 14 bases between them. Germline loops: CDR1 GTSNPN, CDR2 SVGIG (reference sequence). There are 16 residues in the CDR3. For the CDR3, the DNA is TGTGCCTGGAGTTCGGGACAAACATATAGCAATCAGCCCCAGCATTTT. Protein: CAWSSGQTYSNQPQHF.

A single count supports this clone. The chain recombines TRBV3-1 (or the pseudogene TRBV3-2) with TRBJ1-5; 7 bases are shared with TRBD1. The CDR3 spans 14 residues. The germline gives CDR1 LGHDT, CDR2 YNNKEL (reference sequence). The V and J ends lost 4 bases and 6 bases, in that order; junction bases with no gene match: 6. The CDR3 DNA reads TGTGCCAGCAGCCCCTGGGACAGCGGTCAGCCCCAGCATTTT. It codes for CASSPWDSGQPQHF.